This passage covers 26 T cell receptor beta chains from one sample sequenced in a study of cytomegalovirus exposure and HLA in healthy donors (dated by TCRdb to 2016 to 2017). The protocol used for the library was the immunoSEQ multiplex PCR assay. A mixture of 60 forward primers for TCR Vbeta segments and 13 reverse primers for TCR Jbeta segments was used in the multiplex PCR. TCRdb retrieved this table from immuneACCESS and kept in-frame rearrangements only. Not all clones are present; in checked studies, unresolved V genes account for under half, and no reason is known for the remainder. The sample contains under 100,000 clones, roughly 85% of them found a single time. The ten most abundant clones make up about 2.5% of the sample. Sequencing was carried out using PBMCs. The receptors originated from a young man in good health and CMV-seronegative.

The V and J genes are TRBV7-8 and TRBJ2-5, with TRBD1 matching 7 bases. The V segment lost 3 bases and the J segment 5 bases; nucleotides outside the gene matches: 6. There are 14 residues in the CDR3. Germline V gene lookup returns CDR1 SGHVS and CDR2 FQNEAQ. CDR3 nucleotides: TGTGCCAGCAGCTTCCGGGACAGAGGGGAGACCCAGTACTTC. The encoded protein is CASSFRDRGETQYF.

A few counts support this clone. J is TRBJ2-3 and V is TRBV6-4, with 7 bases fitting TRBD2. Germline CDR1 is MRHNA and CDR2 is SNTAGT. The CDR3 runs 16 residues. The trim removed 0 bases at V and 6 bases at J, leaving 9 bases unmatched. This chain's CDR3 is CASSDSPAGPVDTQYF. The CDR3 DNA is TGTGCCAGCAGTGACTCGCCAGCGGGGCCGGTGGATACGCAGTATTTT.

This chain links TRBV6-1 with TRBJ2-1; D unresolved. V dropped 6 bases and J dropped 5 bases, with 5 bases sitting between them. This CDR3 spans 11 amino acids. Germline values: CDR1 MNHNS, CDR2 SASEGT. Written as DNA, the CDR3 is TGTGCCAGCAGCCTTCACAATGAGCAGTTCTTC. This gives the protein CASSLHNEQFF.

The V call is TRBV7-8, the J call TRBJ2-3; TRBD2 matches at 9 bases. The CDR3 totals 14 residues. Germline trimming cut 8 bases from V and 0 bases from J; bases unmatched to any gene: 3. Germline V gene sequence: CDR1 SGHVS, CDR2 FQNEAQ. The CDR3 coding sequence is TGTGCCAGCGGGCGGGGGGGCAGCACAGATACGCAGTATTTT. Residues: CASGRGGSTDTQYF.

The chain uses TRBV2 and TRBJ1-1; possibly TRBD1 for D (5 bases). V lost 2 bases and J lost 1, with 8 bases in between. Germline-derived CDR1 and CDR2 are SNHLY and FYNNEI. The CDR3 extends over 14 amino acids. The CDR3 sequence is CASSEMGGNTEAFF. CDR3 nucleotides: TGTGCCAGCAGTGAAATGGGGGGGAACACTGAAGCTTTCTTT.

The chain has TRBV4-3 and TRBJ2-3, with 11 bases that match TRBD2. CDR1 and CDR2 (germline): LGHNA, YSLEER. The CDR3 has 17 amino acids. V lost 1 base and J lost 4; bases outside the gene matches: 7. The CDR3 DNA follows: TGCGCCAGCAGCCAAGGGGTAGCGGGGGGGCGCGCAGATACGCAGTATTTT. It specifies CASSQGVAGGRADTQYF.

The chain couples TRBV5-1 to TRBJ1-1; TRBD1 aligns across 7 bases. CDR3 length equals 12 residues. With V trimmed by 0 bases and J by 11 bases, 4 bases remained unmatched. Germline V lookup: CDR1 SGHRS, CDR2 YFSETQ. CDR3 sequence reads: CASSLAQGEAFF. The DNA of the CDR3 is TGCGCCAGCAGCTTGGCCCAGGGGGAGGCTTTCTTT. Complete variable domain (other parts from reference TRBV5-1 and TRBJ1-1): KAGVTQTPRYLIKTRGQQVTLSCSPISGHRSVSWYQQTPGQGLQFLFEYFSETQRNKGNFPGRFSGRQFSNSRSEMNVSTLELGDSALYLCASSLAQGEAFFGQGTRLTVV.

The chain employs TRBV18 and TRBJ1-2; D is possibly TRBD1 (6 bases). The V gene's germline CDR1 is KGHSH and CDR2 LQKENI. The V and J ends lost 4 bases and 8 bases respectively, with 8 bases between them. This CDR3 is built from 11 residues. For the CDR3, the DNA is TGTGCCAGCTCACGGGGGCAGGGCTACACCTTC. Translating it yields CASSRGQGYTF. The full variable domain, with the rest looked up from reference TRBV18 and TRBJ1-2, is NAGVMQNPRHLVRRRGQEARLRCSPMKGHSHVYWYRQLPEEGLKFMVYLQKENIIDESGMPKERFSAEFPKEGPSILRIQQVVRGDSAAYFCASSRGQGYTFGSGTRLTVV.

The genes are TRBV6-5 and TRBJ2-7; TRBD1 might be the D (5 bases). The CDR3 totals 15 residues. The V end lost 3 bases, the J end lost 2 bases, and 14 bases lay between the germline ends. The germline gives CDR1 MNHEY, CDR2 SVGAGI. The CDR3 loop is CASSYSPTEPYEQYF. CDR3 coding DNA: TGTGCCAGCAGTTATTCCCCGACAGAGCCCTACGAGCAGTACTTC.

This chain uses TRBV5-3 with TRBJ1-2, with D maybe TRBD1 (6 bases). TRBV5-3 is sorted into the ORF group, with uncertain function. The CDR3 has 14 residues. The V and J ends lost 3 bases and 7 bases respectively, with 16 bases between them. CDR3 sequence reads: CARSWGRFGFGYTF. CDR3 in DNA: TGTGCCAGAAGCTGGGGGCGATTCGGTTTTGGCTACACCTTC.

J is TRBJ2-7 and V is TRBV6-5; the match to TRBD1 covers 8 bases. This CDR3 is 14 amino acids long. The ends lost 5 bases at V and 7 bases at J; junction bases unmatched: 10. The germline V gene has CDR1 MNHEY and CDR2 SVGAGI. Written as DNA, the CDR3 is TGTGCCAGCAGTCGCGGGACAGGCCCCCGGGAGCAGTACTTC. This sequence encodes CASSRGTGPREQYF.

The CDR3 region is CASSHLGNTIYF. As DNA, the CDR3 is TGCGCCAGCAGCCACCTTGGAAACACCATATATTTT. The V gene is TRBV4-1, the J gene TRBJ1-3, with D hard to call. Trimming took off 3 bases at V and 3 bases at J, with 3 bases between the two ends. The germline CDR1 and CDR2 sequences are MGHRA and YSYEKL. The CDR3 has 12 residues.

This chain joins TRBV9 and TRBJ2-1; 7 bases agree with TRBD2. From germline, CDR1 is SGDLS and CDR2 YYNGEE. This CDR3 region has 13 residues. V gave up 3 bases and J gave up 4 bases; unmatched junction bases: 1. The CDR3 coding sequence is TGTGCCAGCAGCGCCGGGGGGTACAATGAGCAGTTCTTC. This translates into CASSAGGYNEQFF.

V and J are TRBV6-6 and TRBJ2-5; 8 bases match TRBD2. Trimming removed 2 bases from V and 1 base from J; junction bases left unmatched: 6. Germline V lookup: CDR1 MNHNY, CDR2 SVGAGI (reference sequence). The CDR3 length is 16 residues. Here the CDR3 reads CASSYGAGAIQETQYF. The CDR3 nucleotides are TGTGCCAGCAGTTACGGAGCGGGAGCGATCCAAGAGACCCAGTACTTC.

The chain couples TRBV15 to TRBJ1-5; TRBD1 is a possible D gene (5 bases). This CDR3 comprises 15 residues. V gave up 4 bases and J gave up 5 bases, with 15 bases separating them. Germline-derived CDR1 and CDR2 are LNHNV and YYDKDF (reference sequence). CDR3 bases: TGTGCCACCAGCAATCCTAGGCAGGGTCATCAGCCCCAGCATTTT. Its protein product is CATSNPRQGHQPQHF.

The chain employs TRBV4-3 and TRBJ1-2; no reliable D call. Germline loops: CDR1 LGHNA, CDR2 YSLEER. V lost 3 bases to trimming and J lost 1 base, with 12 bases between them. This CDR3 comprises 15 residues. The CDR3 nucleotides read TGCGCCAGCAGCCACGGGAGGAGTAATAACTATGGCTACACCTTC. This gives the protein CASSHGRSNNYGYTF.

The chain uses TRBV9 and TRBJ2-5; TRBD1 aligns across 12 bases. Germline V gene sequence: CDR1 SGDLS, CDR2 YYNGEE. V dropped 4 bases and J dropped 5; count of bases not matched to a gene: 6. The CDR3 runs 15 residues. CDR3 sequence (DNA): TGTGCCAGCAGCTTTCGGGACAGGGGGCTTGAGACCCAGTACTTC. It yields the protein CASSFRDRGLETQYF.

The chain employs TRBV12-5 and TRBJ2-3; D perhaps matches TRBD2 (6 bases). The CDR3 runs 18 residues. The ends were cut back, 5 bases at V and 4 bases at J, with 25 bases in the middle. Germline loops: CDR1 LGHNT, CDR2 FRNRAP. In nucleotides, the CDR3 is TGTGCTAGTGGTGAATCCCCCTCCCGGGACTTCCCGGCAGATACGCAGTATTTT. Protein product: CASGESPSRDFPADTQYF.

The chain joins TRBV11-2 to TRBJ1-1; D not certain. The CDR3 runs to 13 residues. Trimming shortened V by 3 bases and J by 3 bases, and 8 bases separated the two germline ends. CDR1 is SGHAT, CDR2 FQNNGV, per germline. In DNA, the CDR3 is TGTGCCAGCAGCTTTAGTGTTGACACTGAAGCTTTCTTT. It encodes CASSFSVDTEAFF.

The chain joins TRBV6-5 to TRBJ1-1, with D tentatively TRBD1 (5 bases). With 8 bases removed from V and 4 bases from J, the gap between germline ends came to 17 bases. The CDR3 loop spans 14 amino acids. Germline CDR1 is MNHEY and CDR2 is SVGAGI. The CDR3 DNA reads as TGTGCCAGCTGGGTCCAGGGAAGTGGCACTGAAGCTTTCTTT. Its translation: CASWVQGSGTEAFF.

The chain is built from TRBV28 and TRBJ1-5; TRBD1 is a possible D gene (6 bases). The V end lost 2 bases, the J end lost 3 bases, and 8 bases lay between the germline ends. CDR3 length: 14 amino acids. Germline V gene data show CDR1 as MDHEN and CDR2 as SYDVKM. CDR3 in DNA: TGTGCCAGCAGTTTAACAGGGTCCAATCAGCCCCAGCATTTT. This gives the protein CASSLTGSNQPQHF.

V gene TRBV10-1 combines with J gene TRBJ2-1; TRBD2 aligns across 8 bases. Germline CDR1 is WNHNN and CDR2 is SYGVQD (reference sequence). The CDR3 is 15 amino acids. The junction had 3 bases not matched to a gene; V was cut back by 3 bases and J by 2 bases. The CDR3: CASSDSGATYNEQFF. As DNA, the CDR3 is TGCGCCAGCAGTGATAGCGGGGCAACCTACAATGAGCAGTTCTTC.

This chain joins TRBV7-9 and TRBJ2-1; a weak D match, TRBD2 (6 bases). Germline V gene data show CDR1 as SEHNR and CDR2 as FQNEAQ (reference sequence). The CDR3 sequence is 14 residues long. V lost 4 bases, J lost 5 bases, and 12 bases lay in between. The CDR3, as DNA: TGTGCCAGCAGCTCAACTAGCCGAGACAATGAGCAGTTCTTC. Amino acid sequence: CASSSTSRDNEQFF. Drawing the rest from reference TRBV7-9 and TRBJ2-1, the complete variable domain is DTGVSQNPRHKITKRGQNVTFRCDPISEHNRLYWYRQTLGQGPEFLTYFQNEAQLEKSRLLSDRFSAERPKGSFSTLEIQRTEQGDSAMYLCASSSTSRDNEQFFGPGTRLTVL.

V is TRBV7-8 and J is TRBJ2-5, with D possibly matching TRBD2 (5 bases). CDR3 length equals 12 residues. Trimming cost V 3 bases and J 3 bases, with 5 bases left between them. Looked up from germline, CDR1 is SGHVS and CDR2 is FQNEAQ. The CDR3: CASSFGKETQYF. The CDR3 DNA reads TGTGCCAGCAGCTTCGGGAAAGAGACCCAGTACTTC.

This clone was picked up a small number of times. The CDR3 DNA is TGTGCCAGTAGCCTGCGGGGCTCGGCCGGGGAGCTGTTTTTT. The encoded protein is CASSLRGSAGELFF. The genes are TRBV6-1 and TRBJ2-2; the D gene is possibly TRBD2 (6 bases). Germline CDR1 is MNHNS and CDR2 is SASEGT. The germline V and J ends were trimmed by 9 bases and 6 bases, with 17 bases remaining between them. The CDR3 has 14 amino acids.

As concerns this clone: Germline is not matched at one junction end, which may reflect a read error. This chain joins TRBV7-9 and TRBJ2-7; 8 bases fit TRBD1. CDR1 is SEHNR, CDR2 FQNEAQ, per germline (reference sequence). The CDR3 runs to 15 residues. The CDR3 region is CASSLADVIRDRPIF. The CDR3 DNA reads TGTGCCAGCAGCTTAGCGGATGTCATCCGGGACAGGCCCATTTTC.